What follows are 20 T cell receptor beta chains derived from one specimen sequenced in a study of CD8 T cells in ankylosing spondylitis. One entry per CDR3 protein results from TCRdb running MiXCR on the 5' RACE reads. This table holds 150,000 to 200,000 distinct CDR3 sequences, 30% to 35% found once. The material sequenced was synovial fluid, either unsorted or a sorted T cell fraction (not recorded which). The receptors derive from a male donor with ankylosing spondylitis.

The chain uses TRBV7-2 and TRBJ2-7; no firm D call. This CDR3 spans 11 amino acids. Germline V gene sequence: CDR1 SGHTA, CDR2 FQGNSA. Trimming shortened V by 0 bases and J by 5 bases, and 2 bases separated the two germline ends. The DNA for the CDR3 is TGTGCCAGCAGCTTAGCCAACGAGCAGTACTTC. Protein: CASSLANEQYF.

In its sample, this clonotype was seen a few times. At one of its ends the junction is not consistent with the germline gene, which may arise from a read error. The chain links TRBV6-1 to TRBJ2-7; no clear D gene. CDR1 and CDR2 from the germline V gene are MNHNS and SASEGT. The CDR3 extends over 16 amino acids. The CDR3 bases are TGTGCCAGCATTGAAGGCTTGTTCGGGTTATCCTACGAGCAGTACTTC. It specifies CASIEGLFGLSYEQYF.

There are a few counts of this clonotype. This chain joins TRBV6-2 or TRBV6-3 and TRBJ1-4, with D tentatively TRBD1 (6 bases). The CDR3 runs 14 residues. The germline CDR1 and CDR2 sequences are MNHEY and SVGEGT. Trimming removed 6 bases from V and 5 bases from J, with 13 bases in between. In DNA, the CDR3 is TGTGCCAGCAGACGACAGGCTGGCAATGAAAAACTGTTTTTT. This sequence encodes CASRRQAGNEKLFF.

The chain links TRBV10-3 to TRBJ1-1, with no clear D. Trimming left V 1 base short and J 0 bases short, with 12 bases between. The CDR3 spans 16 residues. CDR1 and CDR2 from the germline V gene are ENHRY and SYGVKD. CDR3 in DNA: TGTGCCATCAGTGAGTTACTGGACGAACTGAACACTGAAGCTTTCTTT. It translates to CAISELLDELNTEAFF.

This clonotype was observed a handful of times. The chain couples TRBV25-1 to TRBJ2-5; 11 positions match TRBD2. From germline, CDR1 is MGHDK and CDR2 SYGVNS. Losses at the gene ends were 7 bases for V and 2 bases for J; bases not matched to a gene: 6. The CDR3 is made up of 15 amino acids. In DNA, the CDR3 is TGTGCCAGCACCCAAACTAGCGGGGGTCAAGAGACCCAGTACTTC. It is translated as CASTQTSGGQETQYF. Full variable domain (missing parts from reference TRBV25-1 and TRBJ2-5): EADIYQTPRYLVIGTGKKITLECSQTMGHDKMYWYQQDPGMELHLIHYSYGVNSTEKGDLSSESTVSRIRTEHFPLTLESARPSHTSQYLCASTQTSGGQETQYFGPGTRLLVL.

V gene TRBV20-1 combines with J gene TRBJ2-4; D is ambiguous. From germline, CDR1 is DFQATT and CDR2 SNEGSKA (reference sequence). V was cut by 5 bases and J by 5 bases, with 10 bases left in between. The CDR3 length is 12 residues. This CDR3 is CSAVDLQNIQYF. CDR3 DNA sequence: TGCAGTGCTGTGGACCTCCAAAACATTCAGTACTTC.

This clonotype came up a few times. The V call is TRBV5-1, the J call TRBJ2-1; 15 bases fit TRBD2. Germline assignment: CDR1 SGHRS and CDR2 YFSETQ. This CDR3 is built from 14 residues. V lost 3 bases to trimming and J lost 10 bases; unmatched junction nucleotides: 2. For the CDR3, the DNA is TGCGCCAGCAGCTGGACTAGCGGGGGGGCGGAGCAGTTCTTC. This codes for CASSWTSGGAEQFF.

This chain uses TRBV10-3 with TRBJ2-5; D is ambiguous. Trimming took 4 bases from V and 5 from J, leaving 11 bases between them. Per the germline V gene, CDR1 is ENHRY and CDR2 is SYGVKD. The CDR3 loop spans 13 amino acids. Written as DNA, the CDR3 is TGTGCCATCAGTGGGGCCCCCGGGGAGACCCAGTACTTC. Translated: CAISGAPGETQYF.

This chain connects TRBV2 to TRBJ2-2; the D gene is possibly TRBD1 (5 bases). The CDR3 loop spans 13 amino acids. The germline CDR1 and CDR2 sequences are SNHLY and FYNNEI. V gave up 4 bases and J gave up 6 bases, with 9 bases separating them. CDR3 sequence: CASSGLGAGELFF. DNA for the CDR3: TGTGCCAGCAGTGGATTAGGGGCCGGGGAGCTGTTTTTT.

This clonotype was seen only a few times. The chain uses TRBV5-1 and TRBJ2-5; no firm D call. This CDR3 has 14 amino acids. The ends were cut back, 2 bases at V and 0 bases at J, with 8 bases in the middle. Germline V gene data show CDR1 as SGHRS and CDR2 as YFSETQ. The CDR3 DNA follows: TGCGCCAGCAGCTTCGACAAGGACCAAGAGACCCAGTACTTC. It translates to CASSFDKDQETQYF.

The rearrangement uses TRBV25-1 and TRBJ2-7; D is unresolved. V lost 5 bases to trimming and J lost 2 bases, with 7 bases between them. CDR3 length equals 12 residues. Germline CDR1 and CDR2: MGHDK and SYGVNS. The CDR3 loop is CASSTVTYEQYF. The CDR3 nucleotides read TGTGCCAGCAGTACAGTGACCTACGAGCAGTACTTC.

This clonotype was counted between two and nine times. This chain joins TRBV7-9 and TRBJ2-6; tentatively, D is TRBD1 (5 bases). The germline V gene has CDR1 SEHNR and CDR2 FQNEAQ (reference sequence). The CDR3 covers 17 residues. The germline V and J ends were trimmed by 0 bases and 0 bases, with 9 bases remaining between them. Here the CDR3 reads CASSLARALSGANVLTF. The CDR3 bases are TGTGCCAGCAGCTTAGCCAGGGCGCTCTCTGGGGCCAACGTCCTGACTTTC.

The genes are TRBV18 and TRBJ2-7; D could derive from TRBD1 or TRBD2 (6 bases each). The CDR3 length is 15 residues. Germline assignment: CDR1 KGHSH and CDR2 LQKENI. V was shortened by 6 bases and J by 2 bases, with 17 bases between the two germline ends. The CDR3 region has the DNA TGTGCCAGCTCCCAAGGGGGGACCAGAACCTACGAGCAGTACTTC. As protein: CASSQGGTRTYEQYF.

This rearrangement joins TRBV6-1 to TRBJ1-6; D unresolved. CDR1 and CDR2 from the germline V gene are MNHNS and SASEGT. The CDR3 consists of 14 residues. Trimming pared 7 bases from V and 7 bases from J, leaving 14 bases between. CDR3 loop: CASIPARLNSPLHF. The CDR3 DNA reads TGTGCCAGCATCCCGGCCCGACTCAATTCACCCCTCCACTTT.

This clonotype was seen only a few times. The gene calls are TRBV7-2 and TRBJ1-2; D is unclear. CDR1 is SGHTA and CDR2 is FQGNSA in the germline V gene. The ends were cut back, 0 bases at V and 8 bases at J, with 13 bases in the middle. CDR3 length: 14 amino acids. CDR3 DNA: TGTGCCAGCAGCTTAGCTTCCTTCGAGAGGGGCTACACCTTC. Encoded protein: CASSLASFERGYTF.

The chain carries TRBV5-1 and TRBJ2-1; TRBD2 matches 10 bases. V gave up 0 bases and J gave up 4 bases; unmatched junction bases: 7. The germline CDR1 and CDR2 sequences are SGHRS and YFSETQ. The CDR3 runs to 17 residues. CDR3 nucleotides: TGCGCCAGCAGCTTGGAGGCGGGACTAGCGTTTTACAATGAGCAGTTCTTC. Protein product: CASSLEAGLAFYNEQFF.

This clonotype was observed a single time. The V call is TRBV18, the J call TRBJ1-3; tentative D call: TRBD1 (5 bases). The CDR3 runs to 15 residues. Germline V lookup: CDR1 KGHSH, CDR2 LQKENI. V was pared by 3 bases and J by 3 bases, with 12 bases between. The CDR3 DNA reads TGTGCCAGCTCACCGTCCAGGGCAGTTGGAAACACCATATATTTT. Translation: CASSPSRAVGNTIYF.

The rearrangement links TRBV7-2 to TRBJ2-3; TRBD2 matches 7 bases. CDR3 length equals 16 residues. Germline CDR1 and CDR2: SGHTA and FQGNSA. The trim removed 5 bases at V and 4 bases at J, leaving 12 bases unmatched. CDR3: CASSITSVISADTQYF. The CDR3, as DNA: TGTGCCAGCAGCATTACTAGCGTAATTAGCGCAGATACGCAGTATTTT.

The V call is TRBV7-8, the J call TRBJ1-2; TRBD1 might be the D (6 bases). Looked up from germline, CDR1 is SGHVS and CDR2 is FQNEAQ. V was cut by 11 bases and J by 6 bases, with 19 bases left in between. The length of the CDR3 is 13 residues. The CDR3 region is CAATRGGSDGYTF. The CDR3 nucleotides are TGTGCCGCCACCCGGGGGGGCTCGGATGGCTACACCTTC.

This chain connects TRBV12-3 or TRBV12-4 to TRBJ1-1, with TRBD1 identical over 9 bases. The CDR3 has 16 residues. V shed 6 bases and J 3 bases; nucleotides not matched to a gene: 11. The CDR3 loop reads CASSPEGGTGYTEAFF. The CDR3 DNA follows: TGTGCCAGCAGCCCAGAGGGGGGGACAGGGTACACTGAAGCTTTCTTT.